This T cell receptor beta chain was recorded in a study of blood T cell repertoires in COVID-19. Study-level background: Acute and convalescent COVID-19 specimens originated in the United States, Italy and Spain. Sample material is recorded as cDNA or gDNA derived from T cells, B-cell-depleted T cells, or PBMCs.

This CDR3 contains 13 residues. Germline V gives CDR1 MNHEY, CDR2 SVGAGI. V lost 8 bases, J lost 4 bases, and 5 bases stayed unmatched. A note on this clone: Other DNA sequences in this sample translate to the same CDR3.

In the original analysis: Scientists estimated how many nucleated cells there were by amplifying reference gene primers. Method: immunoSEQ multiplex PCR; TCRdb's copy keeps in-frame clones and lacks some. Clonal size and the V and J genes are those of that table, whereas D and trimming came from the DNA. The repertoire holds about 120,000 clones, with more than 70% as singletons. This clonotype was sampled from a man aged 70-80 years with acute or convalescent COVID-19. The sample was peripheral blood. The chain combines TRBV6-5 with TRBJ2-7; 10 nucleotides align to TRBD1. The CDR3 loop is CASSRDRGYEQYF. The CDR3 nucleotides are TGTGCCAGCTCCCGGGACAGGGGATACGAGCAGTACTTC.